This record looks at one T cell receptor (beta chain) sequence and its context. Per the study methods: How many nucleated cells were present was estimated from reference gene primer amplification. Here immunoSEQ multiplex PCR was the method, and the copy in TCRdb shows in-frame clones only, minus some. D and trimming were read from the DNA, whereas the V and J calls and clone size are those reported in that table. The data hold approximately 200,000 clones, with 94% observed a single time. The CDR3 consists of 15 residues. V trimming: 4 bases; J trimming: 2 bases; junction bases outside the gene matches: 6. The sample belongs to a study of blood T cell repertoires in COVID-19. Study overall: Sites across the United States, Italy and Spain contributed samples from acute and convalescent COVID-19. T cells, B-cell-depleted T cells, or PBMCs supplied cDNA or gDNA.

Followed over time, Seattle patients had been enrolled while infection was active. The clonotype comes from a man aged 25-40 years with COVID-19, enrolled during active disease. The V gene is TRBV5-3, the J gene TRBJ2-7, with 10 bases lining up with TRBD1. TRBV5-3 is known as an ORF, though its function is uncertain. Input material: peripheral blood. The CDR3 region has the DNA TGTGCCAGAAGCACCGGGACAGGGGCCACCTACGAGCAGTACTTC. It translates to CARSTGTGATYEQYF.